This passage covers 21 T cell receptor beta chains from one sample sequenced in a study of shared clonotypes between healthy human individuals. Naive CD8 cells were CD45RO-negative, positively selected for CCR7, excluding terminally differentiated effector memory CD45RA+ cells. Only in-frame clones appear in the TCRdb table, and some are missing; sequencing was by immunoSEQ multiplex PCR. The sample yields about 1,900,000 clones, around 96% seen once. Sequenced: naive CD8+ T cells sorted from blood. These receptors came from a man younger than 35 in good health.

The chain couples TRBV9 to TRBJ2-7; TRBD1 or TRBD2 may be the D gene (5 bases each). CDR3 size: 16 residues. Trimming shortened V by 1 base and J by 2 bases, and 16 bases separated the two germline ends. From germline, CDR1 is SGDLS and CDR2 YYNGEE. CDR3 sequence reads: CASSVSPSGQTYEQYF. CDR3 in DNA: TGTGCCAGCAGCGTAAGTCCAAGCGGACAAACCTACGAGCAGTACTTC.

For the CDR3, the DNA is TGTGCCAGCAGCCTCGATTTTGCGGGACTCAACGAGCAGTACTTC. It specifies CASSLDFAGLNEQYF. J is TRBJ2-7 and V is TRBV6-5; D is perhaps TRBD2 (6 bases). Trimming removed 6 bases from V and 5 bases from J, with 20 bases in between. The germline V gene encodes CDR1 MNHEY and CDR2 SVGAGI. The CDR3 consists of 15 residues.

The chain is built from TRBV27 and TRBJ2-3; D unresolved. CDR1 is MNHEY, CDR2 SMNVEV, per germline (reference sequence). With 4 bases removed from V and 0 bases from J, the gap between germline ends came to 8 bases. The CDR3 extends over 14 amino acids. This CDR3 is CASSSPRSTDTQYF. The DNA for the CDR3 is TGTGCCAGCAGTTCCCCCAGAAGCACAGATACGCAGTATTTT.

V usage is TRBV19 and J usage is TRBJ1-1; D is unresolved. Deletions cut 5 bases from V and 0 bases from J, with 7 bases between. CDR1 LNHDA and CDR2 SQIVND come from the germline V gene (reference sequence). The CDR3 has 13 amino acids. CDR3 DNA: TGTGCCAGTAGTCCCACAGTGAACACTGAAGCTTTCTTT. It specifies CASSPTVNTEAFF. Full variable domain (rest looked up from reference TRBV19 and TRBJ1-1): DGGITQSPKYLFRKEGQNVTLSCEQNLNHDAMYWYRQDPGQGLRLIYYSQIVNDFQKGDIAEGYSVSREKKESFPLTVTSAQKNPTAFYLCASSPTVNTEAFFGQGTRLTVV.

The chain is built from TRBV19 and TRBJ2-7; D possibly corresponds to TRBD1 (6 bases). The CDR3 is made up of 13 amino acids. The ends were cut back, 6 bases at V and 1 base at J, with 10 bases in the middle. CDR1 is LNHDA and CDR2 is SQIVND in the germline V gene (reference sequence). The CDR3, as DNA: TGTGCCAGTAGGACCGGACAGTCCTACGAGCAGTACTTC. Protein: CASRTGQSYEQYF.

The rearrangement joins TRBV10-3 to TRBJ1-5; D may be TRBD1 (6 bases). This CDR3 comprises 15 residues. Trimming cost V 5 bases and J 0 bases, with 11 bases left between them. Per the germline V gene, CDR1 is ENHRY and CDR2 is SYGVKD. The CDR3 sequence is CAISRSGDSNQPQHF. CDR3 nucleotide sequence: TGTGCCATCAGTCGTTCAGGGGATAGCAATCAGCCCCAGCATTTT.

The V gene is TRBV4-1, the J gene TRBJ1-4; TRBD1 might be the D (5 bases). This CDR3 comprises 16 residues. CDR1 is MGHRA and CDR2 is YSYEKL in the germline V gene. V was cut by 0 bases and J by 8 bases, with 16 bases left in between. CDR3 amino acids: CASSQDGGGDVEKLFF. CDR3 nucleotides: TGCGCCAGCAGCCAAGATGGCGGGGGGGATGTGGAAAAACTGTTTTTT.

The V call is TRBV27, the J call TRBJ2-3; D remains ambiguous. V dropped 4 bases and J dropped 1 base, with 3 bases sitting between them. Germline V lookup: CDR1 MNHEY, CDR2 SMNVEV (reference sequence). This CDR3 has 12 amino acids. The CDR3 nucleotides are TGTGCCAGCAGTTATGGCACAGATACGCAGTATTTT. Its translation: CASSYGTDTQYF.

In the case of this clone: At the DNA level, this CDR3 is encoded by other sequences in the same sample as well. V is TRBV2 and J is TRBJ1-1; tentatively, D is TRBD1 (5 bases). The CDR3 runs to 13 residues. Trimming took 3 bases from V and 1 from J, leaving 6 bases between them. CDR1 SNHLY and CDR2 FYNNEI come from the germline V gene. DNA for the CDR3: TGTGCCAGCAGTGAGAGGGGGAACACTGAAGCTTTCTTT. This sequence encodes CASSERGNTEAFF. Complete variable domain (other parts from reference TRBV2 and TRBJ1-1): EPEVTQTPSHQVTQMGQEVILRCVPISNHLYFYWYRQILGQKVEFLVSFYNNEISEKSEIFDDQFSVERPDGSNFTLKIRSTKLEDSAMYFCASSERGNTEAFFGQGTRLTVV.

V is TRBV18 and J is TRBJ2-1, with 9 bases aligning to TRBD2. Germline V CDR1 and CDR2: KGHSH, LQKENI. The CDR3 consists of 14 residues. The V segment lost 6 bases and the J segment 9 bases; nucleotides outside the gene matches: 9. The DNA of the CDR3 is TGTGCCAGCTCCCCGTCAGCGGGAGGAACTGAGCAGTTCTTC. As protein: CASSPSAGGTEQFF.

The CDR3 loop reads CASSLNRDSQGYEQYF. DNA for the CDR3: TGTGCCAGCAGTCTAAACCGGGACAGCCAGGGCTACGAGCAGTACTTC. The rearrangement uses TRBV28 and TRBJ2-7; TRBD1 matches at 7 bases. V lost 5 bases, J lost 3 bases, and 13 bases stayed unmatched. Per the germline V gene, CDR1 is MDHEN and CDR2 is SYDVKM. The CDR3 is made up of 16 amino acids.

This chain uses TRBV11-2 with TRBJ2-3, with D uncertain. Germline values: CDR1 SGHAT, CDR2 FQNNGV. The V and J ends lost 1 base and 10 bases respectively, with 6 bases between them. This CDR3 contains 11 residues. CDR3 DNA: TGTGCCAGCAGCTTAGTGGGGTCGCAGTATTTT. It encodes CASSLVGSQYF.

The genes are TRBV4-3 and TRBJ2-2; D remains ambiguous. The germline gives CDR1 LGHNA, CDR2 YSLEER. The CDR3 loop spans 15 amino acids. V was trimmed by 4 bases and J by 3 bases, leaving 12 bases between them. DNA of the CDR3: TGCGCCAGCAGCCTCACCGGGCTTCACACCGGGGAGCTGTTTTTT. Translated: CASSLTGLHTGELFF.

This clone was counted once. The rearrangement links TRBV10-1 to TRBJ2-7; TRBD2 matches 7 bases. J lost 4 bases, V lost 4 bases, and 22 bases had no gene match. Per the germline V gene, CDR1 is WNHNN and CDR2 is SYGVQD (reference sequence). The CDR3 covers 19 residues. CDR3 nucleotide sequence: TGCGCCAGCAGTGCCCCCGGGAAGGAAGTGGCGGGAGCTGAGTACGAGCAGTACTTC. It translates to CASSAPGKEVAGAEYEQYF.

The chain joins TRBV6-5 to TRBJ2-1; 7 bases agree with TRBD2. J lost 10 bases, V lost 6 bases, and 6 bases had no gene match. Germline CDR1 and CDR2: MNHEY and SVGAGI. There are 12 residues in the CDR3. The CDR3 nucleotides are TGTGCCAGCAGCCCAAGCGGGATCGAGCAGTTCTTC. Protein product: CASSPSGIEQFF.

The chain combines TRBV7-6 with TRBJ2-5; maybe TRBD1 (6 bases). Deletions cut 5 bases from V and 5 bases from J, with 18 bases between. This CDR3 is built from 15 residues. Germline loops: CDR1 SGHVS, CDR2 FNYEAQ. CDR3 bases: TGTGCCAGCAGCCCCCGGGACATATATTCGGAGACCCAGTACTTC. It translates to CASSPRDIYSETQYF.

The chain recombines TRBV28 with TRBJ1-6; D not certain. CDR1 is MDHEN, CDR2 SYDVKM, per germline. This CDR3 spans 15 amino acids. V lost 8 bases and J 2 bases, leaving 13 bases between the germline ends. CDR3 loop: CASGYYSPYNSPLHF. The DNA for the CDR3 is TGTGCCAGCGGGTACTACAGCCCCTATAATTCACCCCTCCACTTT.

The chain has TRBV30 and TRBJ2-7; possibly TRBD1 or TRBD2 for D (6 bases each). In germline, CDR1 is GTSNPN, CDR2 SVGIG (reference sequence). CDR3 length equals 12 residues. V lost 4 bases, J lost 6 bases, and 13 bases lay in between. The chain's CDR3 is CAWTTEGGEQYF. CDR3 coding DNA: TGTGCCTGGACCACTGAGGGGGGCGAGCAGTACTTC.

CDR3: CASSLEVVFSGANVLTF. The DNA for the CDR3 is TGTGCCAGCAGCTTGGAAGTTGTATTCTCTGGGGCCAACGTCCTGACTTTC. V gene TRBV5-6 combines with J gene TRBJ2-6; no firm D call. The ends were cut back, 0 bases at V and 0 bases at J, with 10 bases in the middle. The CDR3 covers 17 residues. Germline lookup yields CDR1 SGHDT and CDR2 YYEEEE.

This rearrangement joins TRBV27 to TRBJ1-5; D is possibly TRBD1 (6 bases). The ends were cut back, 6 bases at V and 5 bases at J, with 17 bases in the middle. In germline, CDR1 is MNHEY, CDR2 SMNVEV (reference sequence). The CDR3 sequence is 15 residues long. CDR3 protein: CASSPGTISYQPQHF. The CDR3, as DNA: TGTGCCAGCAGCCCAGGGACAATCTCTTATCAGCCCCAGCATTTT.

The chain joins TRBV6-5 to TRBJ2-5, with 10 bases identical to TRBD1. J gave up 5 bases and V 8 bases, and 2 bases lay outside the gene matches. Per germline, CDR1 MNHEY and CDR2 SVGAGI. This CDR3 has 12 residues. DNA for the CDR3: TGTGCCAGCGGGACAGGGGAGGAGACCCAGTACTTC. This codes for CASGTGEETQYF.